These T cell receptor beta chains were read from a single sample in a study of TIL therapy for anti-PD-1-resistant metastatic lung cancer. The table came from immunoSEQ multiplex PCR; TCRdb's copy has only in-frame clones and leaves some out. The data contain approximately 17,000 clones, over 75% of them singletons. The source was blood, collected at baseline. The receptors stem from a person aged 25-80 years with non-small cell lung cancer. The CDR3 runs from the conserved cysteine through the conserved F or W. D genes are given only for firm matches. Some rows have no size entry. The others give once, few or many, or a class for an expanded clone.

>.|TRBJ1-1|13|few|TRBV2
CASSPRGNTEAFF
TGTGCCAGCAGTCCCAGGGGGAACACTGAAGCTTTCTTT
>.|TRBJ1-1|15|few|TRBV18
CASSLGPRGNTEAFF
TGTGCCAGCTCACTCGGGCCGAGAGGGAACACTGAAGCTTTCTTT
>.|TRBJ1-5|13|few|TRBV6-6
CASSWKANQPQHF
TGTGCCAGCAGTTGGAAGGCAAATCAGCCCCAGCATTTT
>.|TRBJ2-1|15|few|TRBV6-6
CASRPSRSSYNEQFF
TGTGCCAGCAGACCCTCCCGATCCTCCTACAATGAGCAGTTCTTC
>.|TRBJ1-3|16|once|TRBV6-5
CASSFRPGGSGNTIYF
TGTGCCAGCAGTTTCCGCCCGGGGGGCTCTGGAAACACCATATATTTT
>.|TRBJ1-1|15|.|TRBV30
CAWSGVGRGRTEAFF
TGTGCCTGGAGTGGCGTCGGGAGGGGCCGAACTGAAGCTTTCTTT
>.|TRBJ2-3|18|.|TRBV21-1
CASSIHPQLAGELHTQYF
TGTGCCAGCAGCATACACCCCCAACTAGCGGGAGAGCTTCATACGCAGTATTTT
>.|TRBJ2-7|11|.|TRBV29-1
CSVEDIEGQYF
TGCAGCGTTGAAGATATAGAAGGGCAGTACTTC
>.|TRBJ1-1|12|.|TRBV6-2/TRBV6-3
CASSPDRREAFF
TGTGCCAGCAGTCCGGACCGAAGGGAAGCTTTCTTT
>.|TRBJ2-4|15|.|TRBV3-1/TRBV3-2
CASSPSGATKNIQYF
TGTGCCAGCAGCCCCTCGGGGGCGACCAAAAACATTCAGTACTTC
>.|TRBJ1-2|13|once|TRBV19
CASSIVRGGGYTF
TGTGCCAGTAGTATAGTTAGGGGTGGCGGCTACACCTTC
>.|TRBJ1-4|13|.|TRBV27
CASSFVINEKLFF
TGTGCCAGCAGTTTTGTTATTAATGAAAAACTGTTTTTT
>.|TRBJ2-7|16|.|TRBV7-9
CASSLVAWQGVGEQYF
TGTGCCAGCAGCTTAGTCGCTTGGCAGGGTGTCGGAGAGCAGTACTTC
>.|TRBJ1-6|15|.|TRBV4-2
CASSLGVLYNSPLHF
TGTGCCAGCAGCTTAGGGGTTCTATATAATTCACCCCTCCACTTT
>.|TRBJ1-2|11|.|TRBV5-1
CASSFDSIYTF
TGCGCCAGCAGCTTCGACAGCATCTACACCTTC
>TRBD2|TRBJ2-7|14|.|TRBV27
CASRAGGPHYEQYF
TGTGCCAGCAGGGCGGGAGGGCCTCACTACGAGCAGTACTTC
>TRBD1|TRBJ1-2|14|.|TRBV4-1
CASSQPTGSYGYTF
TGCGCCAGCAGCCAACCGACAGGGTCCTATGGCTACACCTTC
>TRBD1|TRBJ1-2|13|.|TRBV12-3/TRBV12-4
CASRIQGADGYTF
TGTGCCAGCAGGATACAGGGGGCGGATGGCTACACCTTC